Following are 12 T cell receptor beta chains from one sample sequenced in a study of T-cell memory formation after mild COVID-19. TCRdb independently ran MiXCR on the 5' RACE reads; one entry per CDR3 protein. The sample shows hundreds of thousands of distinct CDR3 sequences, less than 25% of them seen only once. Sequencing input: PBMCs or a T cell subset sorted from them (not recorded which). Receptor source: an adult woman who had mild COVID-19 (a few samples of this study predate the infection). Cell type and time point are not known.

This clonotype was observed a few times. The chain is built from TRBV5-1 and TRBJ2-1; a weak D match, TRBD2 (6 bases). The germline gives CDR1 SGHRS, CDR2 YFSETQ. The CDR3 is made up of 16 amino acids. V was shortened by 4 bases and J by 0 bases, with 14 bases between the two germline ends. CDR3 sequence: CASSPWGGNSYNEQFF. The DNA for the CDR3 is TGCGCCAGCAGCCCCTGGGGCGGGAACTCCTACAATGAGCAGTTCTTC.

This clonotype showed up just a few times. In nucleotides, the CDR3 is TGTGCCAGTAGTCCCGGCGGGGCTAGCGGGGGTACTTACAATGAGCAGTTCTTC. It translates to CASSPGGASGGTYNEQFF. This sequence joins TRBV19 and TRBJ2-1; 10 nucleotides match TRBD2. Looked up from germline, CDR1 is LNHDA and CDR2 is SQIVND (reference sequence). Trimming at V came to 5 bases and at J to 4 bases, leaving 14 bases not matched to a gene. The CDR3 has 18 residues.

CDR3 DNA sequence: TGTGCCAGCAGCAAAAGTGGGAAGTTAGATCAGCCCCAGCATTTT. Translation: CASSKSGKLDQPQHF. V gene TRBV21-1 combines with J gene TRBJ1-5. TRBV21-1 is a listed pseudogene. CDR3 length: 15 amino acids.

This clonotype was picked up a small number of times. This chain links TRBV5-1 with TRBJ1-2; the match to TRBD1 covers 9 bases. CDR1 is SGHRS, CDR2 YFSETQ, per germline. The CDR3 contains 13 residues. V was clipped by 4 bases and J by 6 bases; unmatched bases: 4. CDR3 coding DNA: TGCGCCAGCAGCGGGGACAGGGTGCATGGCTACACCTTC. This sequence encodes CASSGDRVHGYTF. The full variable domain, in which reference TRBV5-1 and TRBJ1-2 provide the parts outside the CDR3, is KAGVTQTPRYLIKTRGQQVTLSCSPISGHRSVSWYQQTPGQGLQFLFEYFSETQRNKGNFPGRFSGRQFSNSRSEMNVSTLELGDSALYLCASSGDRVHGYTFGSGTRLTVV.

This rearrangement joins TRBV11-2 to TRBJ2-7; D gene ambiguous. The ends were cut back, 1 base at V and 3 bases at J, with 7 bases in the middle. The germline V gene has CDR1 SGHAT and CDR2 FQNNGV. CDR3 length: 13 residues. CDR3 region: CASSLVGYYEQYF. CDR3 bases: TGTGCCAGCAGCTTAGTCGGGTACTACGAGCAGTACTTC.

This clonotype was detected only a few times. The chain joins TRBV20-1 to TRBJ2-5; no reliable D call. CDR3 length: 11 residues. In germline, CDR1 is DFQATT, CDR2 SNEGSKA (reference sequence). With 5 bases removed from V and 5 bases from J, the gap between germline ends came to 9 bases. The CDR3 sequence: CSAPRMETQYF. DNA for the CDR3: TGCAGTGCTCCTAGGATGGAGACCCAGTACTTC.

The CDR3 loop reads CASSLGLRTSLFF. The CDR3 nucleotides read TGTGCCAGCAGCTTAGGTCTTCGGACTAGCCTGTTCTTC. V gene TRBV7-3 combines with J gene TRBJ2-1, with TRBD2 identical over 8 bases. The CDR3 is 13 amino acids. Germline CDR1 SGHTA, CDR2 FQGTGA. The V segment lost 2 bases and the J segment 15 bases; nucleotides outside the gene matches: 9.

This clonotype occurred a few times. The CDR3 coding sequence is TGTGCCAGCAGCCCCGGGACCAAGTACGAGCAGTACTTC. Translated, it gives CASSPGTKYEQYF. The V gene is TRBV7-2, the J gene TRBJ2-7; either TRBD1 or TRBD2 may supply D (5 bases each). CDR3 size: 13 residues. V was trimmed by 5 bases and J by 4 bases, leaving 12 bases between them. The germline V gene encodes CDR1 SGHTA and CDR2 FQGNSA.

This clonotype was recorded a few times. The rearrangement joins TRBV6-1 to TRBJ1-4; TRBD1 aligns across 11 bases. Germline values: CDR1 MNHNS, CDR2 SASEGT. This CDR3 region has 16 residues. The ends lost 1 base at V and 10 bases at J; junction bases unmatched: 8. CDR3 nucleotides: TGTGCCAGCAGTGAAGGGACAGGGGGCCCCTTTGGAAAACTGTTTTTT. Encoded protein: CASSEGTGGPFGKLFF.

This chain connects TRBV6-5 to TRBJ1-5; D not certain. V lost 6 bases and J 3 bases, leaving 6 bases between the germline ends. This CDR3 region has 12 residues. Germline assignment: CDR1 MNHEY and CDR2 SVGAGI. CDR3 nucleotide sequence: TGTGCCAGCAGCGGAGACAATCAGCCCCAGCATTTT. This translates into CASSGDNQPQHF.

This chain links TRBV11-2 with TRBJ2-1; no definite D call. The CDR3 runs to 14 residues. Germline lookup yields CDR1 SGHAT and CDR2 FQNNGV. The V end was cut by 1 base, the J end by 10 bases, with 14 bases between. CDR3 in DNA: TGTGCCAGCAGCTTAGGCTCTCTACTACGGGAGCAGTTCTTC. It translates to CASSLGSLLREQFF.

The rearrangement joins TRBV9 to TRBJ2-7, with a weak D call TRBD2 (6 bases). From germline, CDR1 is SGDLS and CDR2 YYNGEE. This CDR3 contains 16 residues. The V and J ends lost 4 bases and 3 bases respectively, with 20 bases between them. CDR3 amino acids: CASSHSRSSAVYEQYF. The CDR3, as DNA: TGTGCCAGCAGCCATTCCCGGTCTAGCGCGGTCTACGAGCAGTACTTC.